The next 32 T cell receptor beta chains were all read from a single sample in a study of cytomegalovirus exposure and HLA in healthy donors. 60 Vbeta and 13 Jbeta primers were used in PCR. Clones were sequenced by immunoSEQ multiplex PCR, and TCRdb holds only the in-frame ones, with some missing. This sample has roughly 150,000 clones, with 80% to 85% found just once. The sequenced sample was PBMCs. The receptors were sampled from a male donor in good health and CMV-seronegative.

This chain connects TRBV11-3 to TRBJ2-5, with 8 bases fitting TRBD1. After removal of 8 bases from V and 5 bases from J, the junction contained 7 bases not matched to a gene. The CDR3 length is 13 residues. Per the germline V gene, CDR1 is SGHNT and CDR2 is YENEEA. The CDR3 sequence is CASSTGVGETQYF. CDR3 bases: TGTGCCAGCTCGACAGGGGTAGGGGAGACCCAGTACTTC.

The chain recombines TRBV2 with TRBJ2-5; 8 bases align to TRBD1. The CDR3 totals 14 residues. Germline V gene sequence: CDR1 SNHLY, CDR2 FYNNEI. J lost 4 bases, V lost 4 bases, and 5 bases had no gene match. Here the CDR3 DNA reads TGTGCCAGCAGTGTTGCCAGGGGGCCAGAGACCCAGTACTTC. Translated, it gives CASSVARGPETQYF.

The chain carries TRBV5-1 and TRBJ2-2, with TRBD2 matching over 9 bases. The CDR3 consists of 18 residues. Germline lookup yields CDR1 SGHRS and CDR2 YFSETQ. V lost 0 bases to trimming and J lost 4 bases; unmatched junction nucleotides: 10. This CDR3 is CASSLEASGATVTGELFF. The CDR3 nucleotides are TGCGCCAGCAGCTTGGAAGCTAGCGGGGCCACAGTCACCGGGGAGCTGTTTTTT.

The CDR3 region has the DNA TGTGCCAGCAGCTTAGCAGCGGGGTACAATGAGCAGTTCTTC. It translates to CASSLAAGYNEQFF. The V and J genes are TRBV7-9 and TRBJ2-1, with 7 nucleotides matching TRBD2. The V gene's germline CDR1 is SEHNR and CDR2 FQNEAQ (reference sequence). Trimming removed 0 bases from V and 4 bases from J; junction bases left unmatched: 0. The CDR3 loop spans 14 amino acids.

The rearrangement joins TRBV5-4 to TRBJ1-1; TRBD1 matches at 11 bases. The CDR3 is 16 residues long. V was pared by 4 bases and J by 4 bases, with 9 bases of the junction left unmatched. Germline V gene data show CDR1 as SGHNT and CDR2 as YYREEE (reference sequence). In DNA form, the CDR3 reads TGTGCCAGCAGCGTTAGGACAGGGGGCGCGCGCACTGAAGCTTTCTTT. This gives the protein CASSVRTGGARTEAFF.

The CDR3 DNA sequence: TGTGCCAGCAGCCCTACTTGGGGGCGGACTGAAGCTTTCTTT. Amino acid sequence: CASSPTWGRTEAFF. This chain joins TRBV6-5 and TRBJ1-1, with a possible D match to TRBD1 (6 bases). Trimming shortened V by 6 bases and J by 5 bases, and 16 bases separated the two germline ends. This CDR3 has 14 amino acids. The germline V gene has CDR1 MNHEY and CDR2 SVGAGI.

The rearrangement uses TRBV4-1 and TRBJ1-1; D unclear. The V gene lost 0 bases and the J gene lost 6 bases, with 11 bases spanning the gap. Germline lookup yields CDR1 MGHRA and CDR2 YSYEKL. This CDR3 comprises 14 residues. CDR3 residues: CASSQDLTVPEAFF. CDR3 bases: TGCGCCAGCAGCCAAGATCTAACAGTACCTGAAGCTTTCTTT.

This clone has more than one count but fewer than ten. The V and J genes are TRBV7-9 and TRBJ1-6, with no clear D. The V and J ends lost 0 bases and 10 bases respectively, with 10 bases between them. The germline gives CDR1 SEHNR, CDR2 FQNEAQ (reference sequence). There are 14 residues in the CDR3. The CDR3 DNA is TGTGCCAGCAGCTTAGCCCCAGGTTCCTCACCCCTCCACTTT. This sequence encodes CASSLAPGSSPLHF.

V gene TRBV5-1 combines with J gene TRBJ2-7; 7 bases agree with TRBD1. This CDR3 contains 13 residues. Germline loops: CDR1 SGHRS, CDR2 YFSETQ. V lost 0 bases, J lost 7 bases, and 4 bases stayed unmatched. Here the CDR3 DNA reads TGCGCCAGCAGCTTGGTCAGGGGGAGAGAGCAGTACTTC. Translation: CASSLVRGREQYF.

This clone has only a few counts. The J gene is TRBJ1-4, the V gene TRBV4-1, with 7 bases identical to TRBD1. Trimming removed 0 bases from V and 3 bases from J; junction bases left unmatched: 7. This CDR3 comprises 17 residues. Germline CDR1 reads MGHRA; CDR2 reads YSYEKL. The CDR3 region is CASSQDLGQGANEKLFF. The CDR3 coding sequence is TGCGCCAGCAGCCAAGATTTGGGCCAGGGGGCTAATGAAAAACTGTTTTTT.

The chain couples TRBV7-2 to TRBJ1-5, with D possibly being TRBD1 (5 bases). Trimming pared 3 bases from V and 7 bases from J, leaving 7 bases between. CDR3 length: 12 amino acids. Per germline, CDR1 SGHTA and CDR2 FQGNSA. CDR3 in DNA: TGTGCCAGCAGCTTTGGGGCCCAGCCCCAGCATTTT. Encoded protein: CASSFGAQPQHF.

CDR3 loop: CASSLQGAINTEAFF. The CDR3 nucleotides are TGTGCCAGCAGCTTACAGGGGGCGATAAACACTGAAGCTTTCTTT. The J gene is TRBJ1-1, the V gene TRBV7-8; TRBD1 matches at 8 bases. Losses at the gene ends were 2 bases for V and 2 bases for J; bases not matched to a gene: 4. Germline V gives CDR1 SGHVS, CDR2 FQNEAQ. The CDR3 totals 15 residues. Supplemented by reference TRBV7-8 and TRBJ1-1, the full variable domain reads GAGVSQSPRYKVAKRGQDVALRCDPISGHVSLFWYQQALGQGPEFLTYFQNEAQLDKSGLPSDRFFAERPEGSVSTLKIQRTQQEDSAVYLCASSLQGAINTEAFFGQGTRLTVV.

The V gene is TRBV6-1, the J gene TRBJ2-7; D uncertain. V lost 6 bases to trimming and J lost 5 bases, with 8 bases between them. CDR1 and CDR2 from the germline V gene are MNHNS and SASEGT. The CDR3 runs to 11 residues. CDR3 nucleotides: TGTGCCAGCAGGGAACCCAACGAGCAGTACTTC. This sequence encodes CASREPNEQYF.

The chain combines TRBV7-9 with TRBJ2-1; 8 bases match TRBD2. The CDR3 covers 15 residues. Trimming cost V 4 bases and J 7 bases; bases outside gene matches: 9. CDR1 and CDR2 (germline): SEHNR, FQNEAQ (reference sequence). CDR3 protein: CASSSPGGLGNEQFF. The CDR3, as DNA: TGTGCCAGCAGCTCCCCGGGGGGGCTAGGGAATGAGCAGTTCTTC.

This chain connects TRBV7-7 to TRBJ2-3, with a weak D call TRBD1 (5 bases). V was clipped by 7 bases and J by 0 bases, with 14 bases between them. Germline CDR1 and CDR2: SSHAT and FNYEAQ (reference sequence). This CDR3 has 15 amino acids. In nucleotides, the CDR3 is TGTGCCAGCACTAAAACAGGAAAAAGCACAGATACGCAGTATTTT. It encodes CASTKTGKSTDTQYF.

V is TRBV29-1 and J is TRBJ2-3; 10 bases align to TRBD1. J lost 0 bases, V lost 6 bases, and 3 bases had no gene match. The germline V gene has CDR1 SQVTM and CDR2 ANQGSEA. This CDR3 comprises 14 residues. CDR3 DNA sequence: TGCAGCGTCTGGGACAGGGGTAGCACAGATACGCAGTATTTT. It is translated as CSVWDRGSTDTQYF.

This clone has a single count. The chain employs TRBV7-8 and TRBJ1-1; 12 bases map to TRBD1. Germline-derived CDR1 and CDR2 are SGHVS and FQNEAQ. The CDR3 extends over 15 amino acids. The ends lost 6 bases at V and 3 bases at J; junction bases unmatched: 5. The CDR3 region has the DNA TGTGCCAGCAGTCCCGGGACAGGGGGCTACACTGAAGCTTTCTTT. Translation: CASSPGTGGYTEAFF.

The V call is TRBV6-6, the J call TRBJ1-1; the match to TRBD1 covers 8 bases. V trimming: 5 bases; J trimming: 4 bases; junction bases outside the gene matches: 6. Looked up from germline, CDR1 is MNHNY and CDR2 is SVGAGI (reference sequence). This CDR3 spans 14 amino acids. The CDR3 nucleotides read TGTGCCAGCAGTAACGGACAGGGAGTCACTGAAGCTTTCTTT. Amino acids: CASSNGQGVTEAFF.

This chain links TRBV6-5 with TRBJ1-3; no definite D call. The CDR3 has 15 amino acids. With 4 bases removed from V and 3 bases from J, the gap between germline ends came to 13 bases. Germline CDR1 reads MNHEY; CDR2 reads SVGAGI. The CDR3 spells CASSLATGGGNTIYF. DNA of the CDR3: TGTGCCAGCAGTTTAGCCACGGGAGGTGGAAACACCATATATTTT.

This chain links TRBV15 with TRBJ1-5; the D is unclear. Looked up from germline, CDR1 is LNHNV and CDR2 is YYDKDF (reference sequence). This CDR3 has 17 amino acids. Trimming shortened V by 0 bases and J by 4 bases, and 16 bases separated the two germline ends. CDR3: CATSRDRGSGRNQPQHF. The CDR3 coding sequence is TGTGCCACCAGCAGAGATCGTGGGTCAGGTAGGAATCAGCCCCAGCATTTT.

This chain uses TRBV7-6 with TRBJ2-2, with 7 bases matching TRBD1. Germline trimming cut 5 bases from V and 3 bases from J; bases unmatched to any gene: 6. CDR1 and CDR2 (germline): SGHVS, FNYEAQ. The CDR3 consists of 15 residues. The CDR3 reads CASSRRTGDTGELFF. As DNA, the CDR3 is TGTGCCAGCAGCCGACGGACAGGAGACACCGGGGAGCTGTTTTTT.

This clone was seen a handful of times. The chain is built from TRBV30 and TRBJ1-2; the D is unclear. Germline V gene lookup returns CDR1 GTSNPN and CDR2 SVGIG (reference sequence). Trimming stripped 0 bases from V and 7 bases from J, with 18 bases between. The CDR3 runs to 15 residues. The DNA for the CDR3 is TGTGCCTGGAGTGTTCGGACGGGGAGATACGCTGGCTACACCTTC. This sequence encodes CAWSVRTGRYAGYTF.

The rearrangement uses TRBV19 and TRBJ2-3; 8 bases are a match to TRBD2. With V trimmed by 3 bases and J by 4 bases, 3 bases remained unmatched. This CDR3 is 14 amino acids long. CDR1 and CDR2 (germline): LNHDA, SQIVND (reference sequence). This CDR3 is CASSIQRGPDTQYF. The CDR3, as DNA: TGTGCCAGTAGTATTCAGCGGGGGCCAGATACGCAGTATTTT.

The V call is TRBV6-6, the J call TRBJ1-5, with TRBD1 matching 7 bases. V lost 6 bases, J lost 2 bases, and 7 bases stayed unmatched. Germline V gives CDR1 MNHNY, CDR2 SVGAGI (reference sequence). The CDR3 extends over 15 amino acids. In DNA form, the CDR3 reads TGTGCCAGCAGCAGTCCCGACAGGGGCAATCAGCCCCAGCATTTT. Translation gives CASSSPDRGNQPQHF.

The J gene is TRBJ1-1, the V gene TRBV29-1; D perhaps matches TRBD1 (6 bases). The CDR3 extends over 13 amino acids. Germline V gene lookup returns CDR1 SQVTM and CDR2 ANQGSEA. V was clipped by 7 bases and J by 4 bases, with 16 bases between them. This chain's CDR3 is CSGILGAGTEAFF. The DNA for the CDR3 is TGCAGCGGTATATTGGGGGCAGGCACTGAAGCTTTCTTT.

This clone has more than one count but fewer than ten. The V gene is TRBV21-1, the J gene TRBJ1-2; the table gives TRBD1 as D, unverified against the DNA. TRBV21-1 is a pseudogene segment. This CDR3 has 17 residues. CDR3 nucleotides: TGTGCCAGCAGCAAAGACGCGGCAGGGTGTCAGAGCTATGGCTACACCTTC. It encodes CASSKDAAGCQSYGYTF.

V gene TRBV5-1 combines with J gene TRBJ2-2; D may be TRBD1 (6 bases). The CDR3 extends over 16 amino acids. Deletions cut 0 bases from V and 0 bases from J, with 9 bases between. Germline V gene lookup returns CDR1 SGHRS and CDR2 YFSETQ. CDR3 sequence reads: CASSLAGTTNTGELFF. Here the CDR3 DNA reads TGCGCCAGCAGCTTGGCCGGGACAACGAACACCGGGGAGCTGTTTTTT.

V is TRBV25-1 and J is TRBJ2-2; D call uncertain. Trimming left V 7 bases short and J 6 bases short, with 9 bases between. Per germline, CDR1 MGHDK and CDR2 SYGVNS. The CDR3 spans 12 residues. This chain's CDR3 is CASTDNAGELFF. CDR3 DNA sequence: TGTGCCAGCACCGACAACGCCGGGGAGCTGTTTTTT.

The chain joins TRBV5-1 to TRBJ1-6; tentative D call: TRBD1 (6 bases). Trimming took off 4 bases at V and 7 bases at J, with 18 bases between the two ends. Germline V gene lookup returns CDR1 SGHRS and CDR2 YFSETQ. The CDR3 is 16 residues long. The CDR3 region has the DNA TGCGCCAGCAGCCCGGCCCCGGGACACGAAAATTCACCCCTCCACTTT. Its protein is CASSPAPGHENSPLHF.

The genes are TRBV27 and TRBJ1-5; 7 positions agree with TRBD1. Per the germline V gene, CDR1 is MNHEY and CDR2 is SMNVEV (reference sequence). The CDR3 covers 15 residues. Germline trimming cut 6 bases from V and 5 bases from J; bases unmatched to any gene: 10. CDR3 in DNA: TGTGCCAGCAGCCCCGCGACAGGGCGGGATCAGCCCCAGCATTTT. Encoded protein: CASSPATGRDQPQHF.

The chain recombines TRBV25-1 with TRBJ1-6; 10 bases align to TRBD1. Per germline, CDR1 MGHDK and CDR2 SYGVNS. The V and J ends lost 5 bases and 7 bases, in that order; junction bases with no gene match: 2. The CDR3 covers 14 residues. CDR3 residues: CASSRQGANSPLHF. CDR3 sequence (DNA): TGTGCCAGCAGTCGACAGGGGGCGAATTCACCCCTCCACTTT.

This clone was seen only once. V is TRBV27 and J is TRBJ1-1, with 7 positions matching TRBD1. This CDR3 is built from 15 residues. The ends lost 4 bases at V and 3 bases at J; junction bases unmatched: 8. The germline V gene encodes CDR1 MNHEY and CDR2 SMNVEV (reference sequence). CDR3 residues: CASSSRQGGDTEAFF. In DNA form, the CDR3 reads TGTGCCAGCAGTTCCCGACAGGGTGGTGACACTGAAGCTTTCTTT.